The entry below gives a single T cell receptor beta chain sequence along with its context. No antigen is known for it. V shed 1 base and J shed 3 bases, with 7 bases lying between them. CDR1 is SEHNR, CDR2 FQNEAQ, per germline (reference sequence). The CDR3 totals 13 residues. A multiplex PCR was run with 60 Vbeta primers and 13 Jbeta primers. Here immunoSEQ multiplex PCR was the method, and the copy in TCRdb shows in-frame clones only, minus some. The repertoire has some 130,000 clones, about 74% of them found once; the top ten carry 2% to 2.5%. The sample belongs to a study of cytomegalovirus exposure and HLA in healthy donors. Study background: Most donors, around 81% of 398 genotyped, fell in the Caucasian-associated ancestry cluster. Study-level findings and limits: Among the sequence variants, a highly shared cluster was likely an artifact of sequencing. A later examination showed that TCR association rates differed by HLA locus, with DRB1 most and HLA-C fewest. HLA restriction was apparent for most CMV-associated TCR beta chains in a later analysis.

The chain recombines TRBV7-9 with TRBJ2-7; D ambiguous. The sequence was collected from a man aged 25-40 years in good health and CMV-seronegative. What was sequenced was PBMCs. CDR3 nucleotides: TGTGCCAGCAGCTTAGGAGGCAACTACGAGCAGTACTTC. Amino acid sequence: CASSLGGNYEQYF.